This paragraph reports one T cell receptor beta chain. Its antigen is not identified. The sample originates from a study of human T cells and chemical hapten exposure. Study context: On the upper back, patch tests were applied with 0.01% DPC and read at 6 days. Across samples, TCR yields varied, mostly owing to small differences in pooled library volumes.

Described time point: patch test 3, about 24 weeks after DPC sensitization. Described treatment: therapeutic diphenylcyclopropenone sensitization with weekly scalp DPC. The CDR3 loop spans 13 amino acids. The germline V gene has CDR1 SGHAT and CDR2 FQDESV (reference sequence). V was clipped by 6 bases and J by 2 bases, with 7 bases between them. Study-wide findings and caveats: High-frequency TCRs, those above 1 in 1000, stayed the same after DPC sensitization.

Each CDR3 protein gets one entry after TCRdb re-called the RACE reads with MiXCR. The table shows 150,000 to 200,000 distinct CDR3 sequences, with under 30% occurring only once. The sequence came from a woman in her thirties or forties with alopecia areata. Some clones in this sample may be carry-over from other donors' samples. This sample comprised whole blood, obtained in connection with sensitization to the hapten diphenylcyclopropenone (DPC). The rearrangement joins TRBV11-1 to TRBJ2-2; D unresolved. In DNA, the CDR3 is TGTGCCAGCAGTCCAGACAACACCGGGGAGCTGTTTTTT. Protein product: CASSPDNTGELFF.